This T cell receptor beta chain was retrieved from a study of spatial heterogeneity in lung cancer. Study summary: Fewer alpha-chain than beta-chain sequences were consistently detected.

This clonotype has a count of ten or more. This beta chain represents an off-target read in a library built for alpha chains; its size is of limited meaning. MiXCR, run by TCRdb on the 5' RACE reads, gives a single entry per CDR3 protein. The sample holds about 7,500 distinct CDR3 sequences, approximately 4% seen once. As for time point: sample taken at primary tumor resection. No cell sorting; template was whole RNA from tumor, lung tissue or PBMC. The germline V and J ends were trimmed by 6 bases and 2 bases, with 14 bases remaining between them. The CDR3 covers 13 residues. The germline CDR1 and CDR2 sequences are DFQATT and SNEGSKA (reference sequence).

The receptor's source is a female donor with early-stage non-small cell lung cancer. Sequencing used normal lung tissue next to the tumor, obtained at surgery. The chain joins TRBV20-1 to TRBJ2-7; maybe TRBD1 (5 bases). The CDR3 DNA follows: TGCAGTGCCCCGGCCCCGACAGCCTACGAGCAGTACTTC. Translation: CSAPAPTAYEQYF.